Reported below is one T cell receptor (beta chain). What antigen it recognizes has not been identified. Qualities for individual bases were not recorded, and no much larger clone is one base off. Reading the label with the study, this specimen's treatment or condition is: some 19 received Ad26.COV2.S at low or high dose, single or two shots; about 5 received placebo; per-sample allocation not given. For vaccine and placebo recipients, repertoires were sequenced using samples collected on day 63 after the first injection. Cohort 1b enrolled 25 or so adults aged 18-55 years at a single site in Boston, USA, between 29 July and 7 August 2020. Ad26.COV2.S consisted of a replication-incompetent adenovirus type 26 vector by which a prefusion-stabilized SARS-CoV-2 spike protein from the original Wuhan strain was expressed. The data were taken from a study of Ad26.COV2.S vaccination and SARS-CoV-2 variants (dated by TCRdb to the early 2020s). Study-level background: Donors in the vaccine arm were drawn from COV1001, a phase I-IIa trial of Ad26.COV2.S in healthy adults that was multicentre, randomized, double-blind and placebo-controlled. Ad26.COV2.S was given intramuscularly at 5x10^10 or 1x10^11 viral particles, as a single shot or as two shots 56 days apart. TCRbeta repertoire sequencing served as the tool for gauging how specific and how broad the SARS-CoV-2-reactive T cell receptors were following Ad26.COV2.S vaccination. The TCR-sequenced set comprised about 32 samples: some 19 Ad26.COV2.S vaccine recipients, 5 placebo recipients and 8 SARS-CoV-2 convalescent individuals. Trial participants were randomized into five groups of five: low-dose or high-dose Ad26.COV2.S given once or twice, or placebo on both occasions. Throughout the experiments and outcome assessment, investigators stayed blinded to trial group allocation. Results the study describes overall, beyond this receptor: After vaccination, spike-specific CD8+ and CD4+ T cell responses were reported to show substantial breadth. According to the authors, total T cell responses may have been underestimated by the TCR breadth and depth analyses. The study was not powered for comparison of responses between vaccine doses or regimens. Comparable non-spike TCR breadth was observed between vaccine and placebo recipients, consistent with only spike being contained in the vaccine. Higher spike-specific TCR breadth was observed in Ad26.COV2.S recipients than in placebo recipients (P = 0.0014).

CDR1 MDHEN and CDR2 SYDVKM are derived from the germline V gene. Spanning cysteine to phenylalanine, the CDR3 consists of 17 amino acids. Only the CDR3 part of the read is kept: 51 bases, read in frame from the first base. V is clipped by 1 base and J by 4 bases, and the sequence between their germline boundaries is 16 bases long. The immunoSEQ Assay was used to sequence TCRbeta CDR3 regions. After extraction, genomic DNA underwent amplification by bias-controlled multiplex PCR, followed by high-throughput sequencing. Per the source publication's procedure: To quantify the absolute abundance of each unique TCRbeta CDR3 region, sequences were collapsed and filtered. T cell fraction was estimated by normalizing TCRbeta template counts to usable DNA, with usable DNA measured through amplification of reference genes found in all nucleated cells. Repertoire TCRs were annotated as SARS-CoV-2-specific when V gene, CDR3 amino acid sequence and J gene were exactly matched to a known reactive TCR set. The reference SARS-CoV-2 TCR set was derived from MIRA and filtered for enrichment in COVID-19-positive ImmuneCODE repertoires, a step that removed public or cross-reactive TCRs. Based on the MIRA antigens, annotated TCRs were further analysed at the level of specific ORF or position within ORF. Breadth was defined as the number of annotated unique rearrangements divided by the total number of unique productive rearrangements, and depth was defined as the summed frequency of the annotated unique rearrangements. Group comparisons of TCR breadth used two-sided Wilcoxon rank-sum tests. TCRdb's version of the immuneACCESS table is confined to in-frame rearrangements and falls short of the full clone set. An unresolved V gene accounts for under half of the shortfall where checked; the remainder is of unknown origin. V and J calls and clone size are given by that table; D and trimming were obtained from the DNA. Present in this sample are some 320,000 clones, over 80% of which were seen just once. 2.1% of the sample is taken by the ten largest.

The clonotype was recovered from a person between 18 and 59 years old who received the Ad26.COV2.S COVID-19 vaccine or a placebo. The sequencing used peripheral blood, collected in a trial of Ad26.COV2.S vaccine versus placebo. The chain links TRBV28 with TRBJ2-2; the D gene is perhaps TRBD2, on 5 matching bases. The DNA sequence is TGTGCCAGCAGTTTATCATCGGGGTGGACCGTCACCGGGGAGCTGTTTTTT. This gives the protein CASSLSSGWTVTGELFF.